Presented here are 26 T cell receptor beta chains from one specimen sequenced in a study of shared clonotypes between healthy human individuals. Sequencing was performed with immunoSEQ multiplex PCR; in TCRdb, only in-frame clones are kept and a portion is missing. The sample consists of roughly 700,000 clones, roughly 70% of them appearing once. The sequencing input was memory CD4+ T cells sorted from blood. As for subset: CD45RA-negative fraction. These receptor sequences come from a woman aged 30 to 39 in good health.

This chain joins TRBV7-8 and TRBJ2-7, with D perhaps given as TRBD1 or TRBD2 (6 bases each). CDR3 length: 15 residues. Germline CDR1 is SGHVS and CDR2 is FQNEAQ. V shed 1 base and J shed 3 bases, with 13 bases lying between them. CDR3 protein: CASSLGRGGRYEQYF. The CDR3 coding sequence is TGTGCCAGCAGCTTAGGCAGGGGAGGCCGCTACGAGCAGTACTTC. The variable domain in full, completed from reference TRBV7-8 and TRBJ2-7, reads GAGVSQSPRYKVAKRGQDVALRCDPISGHVSLFWYQQALGQGPEFLTYFQNEAQLDKSGLPSDRFFAERPEGSVSTLKIQRTQQEDSAVYLCASSLGRGGRYEQYFGPGTRLTVT.

This clone was found many times. The chain couples TRBV2 to TRBJ1-1; D is unresolved. The CDR3 length is 13 residues. Germline CDR1 SNHLY, CDR2 FYNNEI. V was trimmed by 6 bases and J by 2 bases, leaving 10 bases between them. The CDR3 spells CASRRETNTEAFF. The CDR3 DNA reads as TGTGCCAGCAGGAGAGAGACAAACACTGAAGCTTTCTTT.

In this sample, this clone turned up once. Since a far larger clone is one base different, this is likely a read error. This chain links TRBV28 with TRBJ2-2, with TRBD2 matching 9 bases. The CDR3 runs 17 residues. The V segment lost 7 bases and the J segment 4 bases; nucleotides outside the gene matches: 13. Per the germline V gene, CDR1 is MDHEN and CDR2 is SYDVKM. The DNA of the CDR3 is TGTGCCAGCATTAGATCTAGCGGGGCCCCGGCCACCGGGGAGCTGTTTTTT. Its protein is CASIRSSGAPATGELFF.

The V and J genes are TRBV7-3 and TRBJ2-1; possibly TRBD2 for D (5 bases). The CDR3 spans 16 residues. The V gene lost 5 bases and the J gene lost 0 bases, with 14 bases spanning the gap. Germline-derived CDR1 and CDR2 are SGHTA and FQGTGA. CDR3 DNA: TGTGCCAGCAGCAGAAGCGGTGATAGCTCCTACAATGAGCAGTTCTTC. Protein: CASSRSGDSSYNEQFF.

This clone was seen just once. The chain links TRBV4-2 to TRBJ2-7; no clear D. Trimming took off 0 bases at V and 3 bases at J, with 12 bases between the two ends. The CDR3 has 15 amino acids. Germline loops: CDR1 LGHNA, CDR2 YNFKEQ. The CDR3 sequence is CASSQDAASHYEQYF. CDR3 DNA: TGTGCCAGCAGCCAAGACGCAGCGTCCCACTACGAGCAGTACTTC.

V and J are TRBV29-1 and TRBJ1-2; D may be TRBD1 (6 bases). Germline CDR1 SQVTM, CDR2 ANQGSEA. The CDR3 runs to 13 residues. The V gene lost 5 bases and the J gene lost 4 bases, with 14 bases spanning the gap. The CDR3 DNA reads TGCAGCGTTCAGAGGGGGAGGGCCTATGGCTACACCTTC. Translating it yields CSVQRGRAYGYTF.

Comments on this clone: A much larger clone is a single base away; this may be a read error. This same CDR3 is encoded by further DNA sequences in the sample. V is TRBV2 and J is TRBJ1-5; D is perhaps TRBD1 (5 bases). Germline loops: CDR1 SNHLY, CDR2 FYNNEI. Deletions cut 4 bases from V and 0 bases from J, with 7 bases between. The CDR3 length is 14 residues. CDR3 sequence reads: CASSGQYSNQPQHF. For the CDR3, the DNA is TGTGCCAGCAGTGGACAGTATAGCAATCAGCCCCAGCATTTT.

CDR3 sequence: CASSQALGIGNQPQHF. CDR3 in DNA: TGCGCCAGCAGCCAGGCTTTGGGAATTGGCAATCAGCCCCAGCATTTT. The V call is TRBV4-1, the J call TRBJ1-5; the D is unclear. Germline V lookup: CDR1 MGHRA, CDR2 YSYEKL. V lost 3 bases and J lost 2, with 14 bases in between. The CDR3 runs 16 residues.

This sequence joins TRBV2 and TRBJ2-7; 9 bases map to TRBD1. CDR3 length equals 16 residues. Germline trimming cut 4 bases from V and 0 bases from J; bases unmatched to any gene: 7. Per germline, CDR1 SNHLY and CDR2 FYNNEI. CDR3 nucleotide sequence: TGTGCCAGCAGTGGCCTCGGGACAGGGATCTCCTACGAGCAGTACTTC. Residues: CASSGLGTGISYEQYF.

This clone was seen a few times. The V and J genes are TRBV7-7 and TRBJ2-1, with 12 bases matching TRBD2. The CDR3 consists of 15 residues. V shed 5 bases, J shed 6 bases, and the junction held 5 bases outside the gene matches. The germline CDR1 and CDR2 sequences are SSHAT and FNYEAQ (reference sequence). Written as DNA, the CDR3 is TGTGCCAGCAGCGCAGGGACTAGCGGGTCCAATGAGCAGTTCTTC. The encoded protein is CASSAGTSGSNEQFF.

This clone was recorded a few times. The CDR3 nucleotides are TGTGCCAGCAGCTTGGGGGACAGGGGCCTATACGAGCAGTACTTC. Its protein product is CASSLGDRGLYEQYF. The chain couples TRBV5-5 to TRBJ2-7; TRBD1 agrees at 10 bases. The CDR3 is 15 residues long. Germline V gives CDR1 SGHKS, CDR2 YYEKEE (reference sequence). With 0 bases clipped from V and 4 bases from J, the junction kept 4 bases outside the gene matches.

The chain carries TRBV9 and TRBJ1-2; D might be TRBD1 (5 bases). V lost 0 bases and J lost 5, with 14 bases in between. The length of the CDR3 is 15 residues. Germline V gene sequence: CDR1 SGDLS, CDR2 YYNGEE. CDR3 protein: CASSVASGQTYGYTF. DNA of the CDR3: TGTGCCAGCAGCGTAGCTTCGGGGCAGACGTATGGCTACACCTTC.

Comments on this clone: The sample holds other DNA sequences that translate to the same CDR3. The chain carries TRBV7-2 and TRBJ2-3; possible D gene TRBD2, 6 bases. Trimming stripped 1 base from V and 6 bases from J, with 8 bases between. This CDR3 has 13 amino acids. Germline-derived CDR1 and CDR2 are SGHTA and FQGNSA. In nucleotides, the CDR3 is TGTGCCAGCAGCTTAGTCCTAGCGGATACGCAGTATTTT. Encoded protein: CASSLVLADTQYF.

The rearrangement uses TRBV6-5 and TRBJ2-5, with a tentative D call TRBD2 (6 bases). The last part of the DNA fits TRBJ2-7 better; the J call may be wrong. The V gene's germline CDR1 is MNHEY and CDR2 SVGAGI. This CDR3 contains 15 residues. This chain's CDR3 is CASSSGGTQSYEQYF. In DNA, the CDR3 is TGTGCCAGCAGTTCTGGGGGGACTCAGTCCTACGAGCAGTACTTC.

The rearrangement uses TRBV11-3 and TRBJ2-1; D call uncertain. V gave up 5 bases and J gave up 5 bases, with 10 bases separating them. The CDR3 consists of 13 residues. CDR1 and CDR2 (germline): SGHNT, YENEEA. The CDR3 loop reads CASSPRGHNEQFF. In DNA, the CDR3 is TGTGCCAGCAGCCCTAGAGGACACAATGAGCAGTTCTTC. Complete variable domain (other parts from reference TRBV11-3 and TRBJ2-1): EAGVVQSPRYKIIEKKQPVAFWCNPISGHNTLYWYLQNLGQGPELLIRYENEEAVDDSQLPKDRFSAERLKGVDSTLKIQPAELGDSAVYLCASSPRGHNEQFFGPGTRLTVL.

V and J are TRBV6-5 and TRBJ2-1; D call uncertain. Per germline, CDR1 MNHEY and CDR2 SVGAGI. V lost 4 bases to trimming and J lost 0 bases, with 13 bases between them. This CDR3 comprises 16 residues. In DNA form, the CDR3 reads TGTGCCAGCAGTTCCCGTGCGATGAGCTCCTACAATGAGCAGTTCTTC. Encoded protein: CASSSRAMSSYNEQFF.

The genes are TRBV4-1 and TRBJ1-2; TRBD1 matches 8 bases. CDR3 length: 15 residues. V was pared by 1 base and J by 8 bases, with 9 bases of the junction left unmatched. Germline assignment: CDR1 MGHRA and CDR2 YSYEKL. CDR3 coding DNA: TGCGCCAGCAGCCAAGGACAGGGGCCCCTGAGGGGCTACACCTTC. Translation gives CASSQGQGPLRGYTF.

This chain uses TRBV28 with TRBJ1-5; a weak D match, TRBD1 (5 bases). Trimming cost V 3 bases and J 12 bases, with 12 bases left between them. This CDR3 region has 12 residues. The germline gives CDR1 MDHEN, CDR2 SYDVKM. CDR3: CASSFPGDHQHF. The CDR3 DNA reads as TGTGCCAGCAGTTTTCCGGGGGATCACCAGCATTTT.

The rearrangement links TRBV2 to TRBJ1-4; D unclear. The CDR3 length is 14 residues. V gave up 6 bases and J gave up 0 bases, with 8 bases separating them. In germline, CDR1 is SNHLY, CDR2 FYNNEI. DNA for the CDR3: TGTGCCAGCAGATGGACGCCAACTAATGAAAAACTGTTTTTT. Encoded protein: CASRWTPTNEKLFF.

The rearrangement uses TRBV6-5 and TRBJ1-4; TRBD1 might be the D (5 bases). The V end lost 4 bases, the J end lost 4 bases, and 10 bases lay between the germline ends. The CDR3 is 14 amino acids. The V gene's germline CDR1 is MNHEY and CDR2 SVGAGI. DNA for the CDR3: TGTGCCAGCAGTTTGGAGAGGGGTAATGAAAAACTGTTTTTT. Amino acids: CASSLERGNEKLFF.

About this clone: Being one base from a much bigger clone, this may be a read error. Other DNA sequences from this sample encode an identical CDR3 as well. This chain links TRBV5-1 with TRBJ1-3; 7 positions agree with TRBD1. Germline values: CDR1 SGHRS, CDR2 YFSETQ. The CDR3 sequence is 14 residues long. With V trimmed by 5 bases and J by 2 bases, 4 bases remained unmatched. CDR3 sequence reads: CASRPGTAGNTIYF. The CDR3 DNA sequence: TGCGCCAGCAGACCGGGGACAGCTGGAAACACCATATATTTT.

The sample holds a few counts of this clone. Other DNA sequences in the same sample also yield this CDR3. The chain carries TRBV5-1 and TRBJ2-1; 10 nucleotides line up with TRBD2. The length of the CDR3 is 15 residues. Trimming at V came to 4 bases and at J to 4 bases, leaving 5 bases not matched to a gene. Germline loops: CDR1 SGHRS, CDR2 YFSETQ. The CDR3 loop reads CASSTASGSYNEQFF. CDR3 sequence (DNA): TGCGCCAGCAGCACCGCTAGCGGGAGTTACAATGAGCAGTTCTTC.

The chain uses TRBV7-6 and TRBJ2-3; TRBD2 aligns across 7 bases. Per germline, CDR1 SGHVS and CDR2 FNYEAQ. CDR3 length: 16 amino acids. V trimming: 0 bases; J trimming: 1 base; junction bases outside the gene matches: 4. CDR3 amino acids: CASSLASGTRTDTQYF. CDR3 DNA sequence: TGTGCCAGCAGCTTAGCGAGCGGGACTCGCACAGATACGCAGTATTTT.

This clone was seen a few times. This chain links TRBV30 with TRBJ1-1; maybe TRBD1 (6 bases). There are 12 residues in the CDR3. The germline CDR1 and CDR2 sequences are GTSNPN and SVGIG (reference sequence). V was cut by 2 bases and J by 11 bases, with 15 bases left in between. Here the CDR3 reads CAWSPQGGTAFF. The CDR3 nucleotides read TGTGCCTGGAGTCCACAAGGGGGGACGGCTTTCTTT.

V and J are TRBV28 and TRBJ1-5, with D perhaps matching TRBD1 (6 bases). There are 15 residues in the CDR3. CDR1 and CDR2 from the germline V gene are MDHEN and SYDVKM. V shed 5 bases and J shed 4 bases, with 15 bases lying between them. CDR3 bases: TGTGCCAGCAGTGGCCAGGGGCGCGGGAATCAGCCCCAGCATTTT. Protein sequence: CASSGQGRGNQPQHF.

This chain uses TRBV5-1 with TRBJ2-7; a possible D gene is TRBD1 (5 bases). CDR3 length: 14 amino acids. Per germline, CDR1 SGHRS and CDR2 YFSETQ. V dropped 2 bases and J dropped 2 bases, with 11 bases sitting between them. The CDR3 DNA reads TGCGCCAGCAGCTTTGTCTGGGGCCCCTACGAGCAGTACTTC. Translating it yields CASSFVWGPYEQYF.